The 20 T cell receptor beta chains presented below share a single source sample, sequenced in a study of blood T cells in healthy people across ages. Primers used in a second PCR of about 6 to 11 cycles were a sample-barcoded 5' primer and a J-beta primer mix. TCRdb re-called the 5' RACE reads with MiXCR, one entry per CDR3 protein. The sample lists hundreds of thousands of distinct CDR3 sequences; approximately 21% were seen once. The material sequenced was blood. All receptors come from a man aged 70-80 years in good health.

Ten or more counts support this clonotype. V usage is TRBV20-1 and J usage is TRBJ2-1, with 14 bases lining up with TRBD2. Germline CDR1 reads DFQATT; CDR2 reads SNEGSKA (reference sequence). The CDR3 runs to 17 residues. J gave up 3 bases and V 4 bases, and 8 bases lay outside the gene matches. CDR3 coding DNA: TGCAGTGCTATCAGGGGACTAGCGGGAGCCGACTACAATGAGCAGTTCTTC. As protein: CSAIRGLAGADYNEQFF.

In this sample, this clonotype turned up many times. This chain joins TRBV20-1 and TRBJ2-3; D not resolved. Looked up from germline, CDR1 is DFQATT and CDR2 is SNEGSKA (reference sequence). V was shortened by 3 bases and J by 5 bases, with 15 bases between the two germline ends. The CDR3 covers 14 residues. Written as DNA, the CDR3 is TGCAGTGCTAGTCTGGGTGGTAGAATAGATACGCAGTATTTT. It translates to CSASLGGRIDTQYF.

V and J are TRBV20-1 and TRBJ2-7; weak D call: TRBD2 (6 bases). The CDR3 sequence is 13 residues long. The germline CDR1 and CDR2 sequences are DFQATT and SNEGSKA (reference sequence). Deletions cut 6 bases from V and 6 bases from J, with 18 bases between. The CDR3 DNA follows: TGCAGTGCAACACTTCGGAGGGCCGGCGAGCAGTACTTC. Amino acid sequence: CSATLRRAGEQYF.

The chain uses TRBV2 and TRBJ1-1; D may be TRBD1 (6 bases). Germline CDR1 is SNHLY and CDR2 is FYNNEI. CDR3 length: 15 amino acids. The ends were cut back, 5 bases at V and 4 bases at J, with 17 bases in the middle. Here the CDR3 DNA reads TGTGCCAGCAGTAGTGATGTGGGGGGCGGCACTGAAGCTTTCTTT. Translating gives CASSSDVGGGTEAFF.

The V call is TRBV29-1, the J call TRBJ2-3; D unclear. V lost 7 bases to trimming and J lost 0 bases, with 11 bases between them. Germline CDR1 SQVTM, CDR2 ANQGSEA. This CDR3 contains 13 residues. CDR3 bases: TGCAGCGCCCGACTCGCTAGCACAGATACGCAGTATTTT. This codes for CSARLASTDTQYF.

The chain joins TRBV12-3 or TRBV12-4 to TRBJ2-2; unclear D gene. This CDR3 contains 13 residues. V lost 5 bases, J lost 7 bases, and 11 bases lay in between. CDR3 region: CASSPDWGGELFF. CDR3 DNA: TGTGCCAGCAGTCCCGATTGGGGCGGGGAGCTGTTTTTT.

This clonotype was observed a few times. The J gene is TRBJ1-4, the V gene TRBV10-3, with D tentatively TRBD1 (6 bases). CDR3 size: 15 residues. The germline gives CDR1 ENHRY, CDR2 SYGVKD. The V end was cut by 0 bases, the J end by 7 bases, with 12 bases between. CDR3 nucleotide sequence: TGTGCCATCAGTGAGTCGGGGGGGGCCGGTGAAAAACTGTTTTTT. Translating it yields CAISESGGAGEKLFF.

This chain uses TRBV25-1 with TRBJ2-7; perhaps D is TRBD1 or TRBD2 (5 bases each). V was pared by 1 base and J by 3 bases, with 13 bases between. The CDR3 has 15 residues. Germline-derived CDR1 and CDR2 are MGHDK and SYGVNS. This CDR3 is CASSEFGTMDYEQYF. The CDR3 nucleotides are TGTGCCAGCAGTGAATTCGGGACGATGGACTACGAGCAGTACTTC.

In its sample, this clonotype was seen many times. The genes are TRBV6-1 and TRBJ2-5; 12 bases line up with TRBD1. V gave up 8 bases and J gave up 2 bases; unmatched junction bases: 3. The germline CDR1 and CDR2 sequences are MNHNS and SASEGT. The CDR3 spans 14 residues. CDR3: CASGDRGRQETQYF. CDR3 DNA: TGTGCCAGCGGGGACAGGGGGCGGCAAGAGACCCAGTACTTC.

The rearrangement uses TRBV6-5 and TRBJ1-5; the D gene is possibly TRBD1 (6 bases). Deletions cut 6 bases from V and 5 bases from J, with 17 bases between. Germline loops: CDR1 MNHEY, CDR2 SVGAGI. CDR3 size: 15 residues. CDR3 residues: CASRWTASRDQPQHF. CDR3 nucleotide sequence: TGTGCCAGCAGATGGACAGCATCCCGAGATCAGCCCCAGCATTTT.

The CDR3 protein is CASSYSPKETQYF. The CDR3 DNA follows: TGTGCCAGCAGTTACAGCCCCAAAGAGACCCAGTACTTC. V and J are TRBV6-5 and TRBJ2-1, with unresolved D. The J call is uncertain, as TRBJ2-5 better fits the DNA end. Germline values: CDR1 MNHEY, CDR2 SVGAGI. The CDR3 consists of 13 residues.

This clonotype was seen a handful of times. The CDR3 sequence is CASSSVAGRSYNEQFF. CDR3 DNA: TGCGCCAGCAGCAGCGTAGCGGGCCGCTCCTACAATGAGCAGTTCTTC. The V gene is TRBV5-1, the J gene TRBJ2-1; 7 bases are shared with TRBD2. The CDR3 consists of 16 residues. CDR1 SGHRS and CDR2 YFSETQ come from the germline V gene. V dropped 4 bases and J dropped 0; count of bases not matched to a gene: 7.

A word on this clonotype: Germline is not matched at one junction end, which may reflect a read error. The V gene is TRBV20-1, the J gene TRBJ2-1, with a tentative D call TRBD2 (6 bases). Germline V lookup: CDR1 DFQATT, CDR2 SNEGSKA (reference sequence). The length of the CDR3 is 16 residues. The CDR3 nucleotides are TGCAGTGCTAGATGGGGGGTGCGGGCCTCCCACAATGAGCAGTTCTTC. Translation gives CSARWGVRASHNEQFF.

The chain recombines TRBV29-1 with TRBJ2-1; possibly TRBD1 for D (5 bases). This CDR3 has 12 residues. Germline values: CDR1 SQVTM, CDR2 ANQGSEA. The germline V and J ends were trimmed by 4 bases and 4 bases, with 8 bases remaining between them. The CDR3 bases are TGCAGCGTTGCAGGGTCGTACAATGAGCAGTTCTTC. Its protein product is CSVAGSYNEQFF.

On this clonotype itself: A junction end diverges from the germline sequence, so it may reflect a read error. The chain uses TRBV5-1 and TRBJ1-4; D might be TRBD1 (6 bases). CDR1 SGHRS and CDR2 YFSETQ come from the germline V gene. This CDR3 spans 19 amino acids. In nucleotides, the CDR3 is TGCGCCAGCAGCTTGGGAGGGGGTTTTGGCAGAGCAACTAATGAAAAACTGTATTTT. Its translation is CASSLGGGFGRATNEKLYF.

The rearrangement joins TRBV6-2 or TRBV6-3 to TRBJ2-1, with 9 positions matching TRBD2. V lost 0 bases and J lost 5; bases outside the gene matches: 5. This CDR3 has 16 amino acids. Per the germline V gene, CDR1 is MNHEY and CDR2 is SVGEGT. The CDR3 protein is CASSYSASGTHNEQFF. For the CDR3, the DNA is TGTGCCAGCAGTTACTCGGCTAGCGGGACCCACAATGAGCAGTTCTTC.

This rearrangement joins TRBV10-3 to TRBJ2-5, with 10 positions matching TRBD2. This CDR3 has 14 amino acids. CDR1 ENHRY and CDR2 SYGVKD come from the germline V gene. The CDR3 protein is CATGELAGRETQYF. The CDR3 coding sequence is TGTGCAACAGGGGAACTAGCGGGACGGGAGACCCAGTACTTC.

This clonotype was seen a few times. This chain joins TRBV18 and TRBJ2-5, with 13 bases fitting TRBD2. The better agreement between TRBJ2-7 and the DNA end casts doubt on the J call. The V gene's germline CDR1 is KGHSH and CDR2 LQKENI. The length of the CDR3 is 15 residues. The CDR3, as DNA: TGTGCCAGCTCACCCCCACTAGCGGGAGGGGACGAGCAGTACTTC. Translated, it gives CASSPPLAGGDEQYF.

The chain links TRBV11-1 to TRBJ1-2, with TRBD1 matching over 9 bases. CDR3 size: 12 residues. Per the germline V gene, CDR1 is SGHAT and CDR2 is FQDESV (reference sequence). V lost 7 bases, J lost 4 bases, and 1 base stayed unmatched. The CDR3 loop reads CASIQGAYGYTF. As DNA, the CDR3 is TGTGCCAGCATACAGGGGGCCTATGGCTACACCTTC.

The sample holds a few counts of this clonotype. This rearrangement joins TRBV20-1 to TRBJ2-3; 7 bases fit TRBD2. The CDR3 extends over 15 amino acids. Germline loops: CDR1 DFQATT, CDR2 SNEGSKA (reference sequence). Trimming cost V 5 bases and J 2 bases; bases outside gene matches: 10. CDR3 residues: CSALTPSGLTDTQYF. CDR3 nucleotides: TGCAGTGCTCTTACCCCTAGCGGACTCACAGATACGCAGTATTTT.